This is a list of T cell receptor beta chains from one sample in a study of shared clonotypes between healthy human individuals. Profiling relied on immunoSEQ multiplex PCR, and the TCRdb table lists in-frame clones only, not all of them. The data show 1.4 million or so clones, 97% to 99% seen once. The sequenced sample consisted of naive CD4+ T cells sorted from blood. The receptor source for this set is a man aged 25 to 45 in good health. CDR3s include the opening cysteine and the closing phenylalanine or tryptophan. The D gene is left open where the match is weak. Only some rows state a clone size, as once, few, many or a class for expanded clones.

J gene: TRBJ1-5
V gene: TRBV6-1
clone size: NA
D gene: NA
CDR3 protein: CASQDFSNQPQHF
CDR3 DNA: TGTGCCAGCCAAGACTTTAGCAATCAGCCCCAGCATTTT

J gene: TRBJ2-2
V gene: TRBV19
clone size: NA
D gene: NA
CDR3 protein: CASSTLTGELFF
CDR3 DNA: TGTGCCAGTAGTACTTTGACCGGGGAGCTGTTTTTT

J gene: TRBJ2-2
V gene: TRBV14
clone size: NA
D gene: NA
CDR3 protein: CASSHNRGVNTGELFF
CDR3 DNA: TGTGCCAGCAGCCATAATCGGGGCGTGAACACCGGGGAGCTGTTTTTT

J gene: TRBJ2-2
V gene: TRBV4-1
clone size: once
D gene: NA
CDR3 protein: CASSQGFFDSPDSARTGELFF
CDR3 DNA: TGCGCCAGCAGCCAAGGATTCTTCGATTCACCGGACAGTGCGAGAACCGGGGAGCTGTTTTTT

J gene: TRBJ2-2
V gene: TRBV6-5
clone size: NA
D gene: NA
CDR3 protein: CASSYLGSNTGELFF
CDR3 DNA: TGTGCCAGCAGTTACTTAGGGTCGAACACCGGGGAGCTGTTTTTT

J gene: TRBJ2-3
V gene: TRBV5-6
clone size: NA
D gene: NA
CDR3 protein: CASSTRLVHTQYF
CDR3 DNA: TGTGCCAGCAGCACCCGACTAGTGCATACGCAGTATTTT

J gene: TRBJ2-1
V gene: TRBV12-5
clone size: NA
D gene: TRBD2
CDR3 protein: CASARTSGYSYNEQFF
CDR3 DNA: TGTGCTAGTGCCCGGACTAGCGGGTACTCCTACAATGAGCAGTTCTTC

J gene: TRBJ2-3
V gene: TRBV7-6
clone size: once
D gene: NA
CDR3 protein: CASSLGRHDTQYF
CDR3 DNA: TGTGCCAGCAGCTTAGGCAGGCACGATACGCAGTATTTT

J gene: TRBJ2-3
V gene: TRBV10-3
clone size: NA
D gene: TRBD2
CDR3 protein: CAISSSGQSTDTQYF
CDR3 DNA: TGTGCCATTTCTTCTAGCGGGCAAAGCACAGATACGCAGTATTTT

J gene: TRBJ1-5
V gene: TRBV6-5
clone size: NA
D gene: NA
CDR3 protein: CASSSLPEWPQHF
CDR3 DNA: TGTGCCAGCAGTTCCCTACCCGAATGGCCCCAGCATTTT

J gene: TRBJ2-1
V gene: TRBV10-3
clone size: NA
D gene: NA
CDR3 protein: CAISEWGNEQFF
CDR3 DNA: TGTGCCATCAGTGAGTGGGGAAATGAGCAGTTCTTC

J gene: TRBJ1-2
V gene: TRBV27
clone size: NA
D gene: NA
CDR3 protein: CASSSGWGRGGYTF
CDR3 DNA: TGTGCCAGCAGCTCGGGTTGGGGGCGCGGTGGCTACACCTTC

J gene: TRBJ2-4
V gene: TRBV11-2
clone size: NA
D gene: NA
CDR3 protein: CASSLPSNNIQYF
CDR3 DNA: TGTGCCAGCAGCTTACCATCCAACAACATTCAGTACTTC

J gene: TRBJ1-2
V gene: TRBV28
clone size: NA
D gene: NA
CDR3 protein: CASSLARRVDYGYTF
CDR3 DNA: TGTGCCAGCAGTTTAGCCAGGCGGGTGGACTATGGCTACACCTTC

J gene: TRBJ2-1
V gene: TRBV10-2
clone size: NA
D gene: TRBD1
CDR3 protein: CASSPGQGRSRVNEQFF
CDR3 DNA: TGCGCCAGCAGTCCAGGACAGGGAAGGAGTAGGGTCAATGAGCAGTTCTTC

J gene: TRBJ2-7
V gene: TRBV5-1
clone size: NA
D gene: NA
CDR3 protein: CASSLAGTSYEQYF
CDR3 DNA: TGCGCCAGCAGCTTGGCCGGTACCTCCTACGAGCAGTACTTC

J gene: TRBJ2-1
V gene: TRBV11-2
clone size: once
D gene: TRBD2
CDR3 protein: CASSLGADSSGIGEQFF
CDR3 DNA: TGTGCCAGCAGCTTGGGCGCTGATTCTAGCGGGATCGGTGAGCAGTTCTTC

J gene: TRBJ2-7
V gene: TRBV28
clone size: NA
D gene: NA
CDR3 protein: CASSLLRVLRVYEQYF
CDR3 DNA: TGTGCCAGCAGTTTATTAAGGGTTCTCAGGGTCTACGAGCAGTACTTC

J gene: TRBJ2-6
V gene: TRBV18
clone size: once
D gene: TRBD2
CDR3 protein: CASSPLAGSSGANVLTF
CDR3 DNA: TGTGCCAGCTCACCCTTAGCGGGTAGCTCTGGGGCCAACGTCCTGACTTTC

J gene: TRBJ2-1
V gene: TRBV5-5
clone size: once
D gene: TRBD2
CDR3 protein: CASTSGDTYNEQFF
CDR3 DNA: TGTGCCAGTACTAGCGGGGATACCTACAATGAGCAGTTCTTC

J gene: TRBJ2-1
V gene: TRBV28
clone size: NA
D gene: TRBD2
CDR3 protein: CATKGLAGVNFAYNEQFF
CDR3 DNA: TGTGCCACCAAAGGACTAGCGGGAGTAAATTTCGCCTACAATGAGCAGTTCTTC

J gene: TRBJ2-7
V gene: TRBV27
clone size: NA
D gene: NA
CDR3 protein: CASSYTLLRDEQYF
CDR3 DNA: TGTGCCAGCAGCTACACACTCCTACGGGACGAGCAGTACTTC

J gene: TRBJ2-4
V gene: TRBV7-2
clone size: NA
D gene: NA
CDR3 protein: CASSLAPLAGLAKNIQYF
CDR3 DNA: TGTGCCAGCAGCTTAGCGCCATTGGCAGGACTAGCCAAAAACATTCAGTACTTC

J gene: TRBJ1-2
V gene: TRBV6-1
clone size: NA
D gene: TRBD1
CDR3 protein: CASSTDRATGYTF
CDR3 DNA: TGTGCCAGCAGTACCGACAGGGCGACTGGCTACACCTTC

J gene: TRBJ2-3
V gene: TRBV7-8
clone size: NA
D gene: TRBD2
CDR3 protein: CASSLYLGGSSTDTQYF
CDR3 DNA: TGTGCCAGCAGCTTATACCTTGGCGGGAGCTCCACAGATACGCAGTATTTT

J gene: TRBJ2-1
V gene: TRBV5-5
clone size: NA
D gene: TRBD2
CDR3 protein: CASSALGEGGFF
CDR3 DNA: TGTGCCAGCAGCGCCTTGGGGGAGGGTGGCTTCTTC

J gene: TRBJ2-3
V gene: TRBV2
clone size: once
D gene: NA
CDR3 protein: CASSLTGHIGLTQYF
CDR3 DNA: TGTGCCAGCAGCCTGACAGGTCATATAGGGTTAACGCAGTATTTT

J gene: TRBJ2-7
V gene: TRBV2
clone size: NA
D gene: NA
CDR3 protein: CASSLRGLGLYYEQYF
CDR3 DNA: TGTGCCAGCAGTCTGAGGGGACTCGGACTATACTACGAGCAGTACTTC

J gene: TRBJ1-1
V gene: TRBV10-3
clone size: once
D gene: TRBD1
CDR3 protein: CAIRTGANEAFF
CDR3 DNA: TGTGCCATCAGGACAGGGGCTAATGAAGCTTTCTTT

J gene: TRBJ2-3
V gene: TRBV6-5
clone size: NA
D gene: TRBD2
CDR3 protein: CASRIAGGITDTQYF
CDR3 DNA: TGTGCCAGCAGAATAGCGGGAGGGATCACAGATACGCAGTATTTT

J gene: TRBJ1-2
V gene: TRBV7-8
clone size: NA
D gene: NA
CDR3 protein: CASLGTGVNYGYTF
CDR3 DNA: TGTGCCAGCCTAGGCACAGGAGTAAACTATGGCTACACCTTC

J gene: TRBJ2-2
V gene: TRBV5-6
clone size: NA
D gene: NA
CDR3 protein: CASSLFGPNTGELFF
CDR3 DNA: TGTGCCAGCAGCTTGTTCGGTCCCAACACCGGGGAGCTGTTTTTT

J gene: TRBJ2-3
V gene: TRBV10-3
clone size: NA
D gene: TRBD2
CDR3 protein: CAISESSLKREGPADTQYF
CDR3 DNA: TGTGCCATCAGTGAGTCTTCTCTAAAGCGGGAGGGCCCCGCAGATACGCAGTATTTT

J gene: TRBJ2-3
V gene: TRBV10-3
clone size: NA
D gene: TRBD1
CDR3 protein: CAIQRQGPTDTQYF
CDR3 DNA: TGTGCCATTCAGCGACAGGGGCCCACAGATACGCAGTATTTT

J gene: TRBJ2-5
V gene: TRBV9
clone size: NA
D gene: NA
CDR3 protein: CASSVAPGETQYF
CDR3 DNA: TGTGCCAGCAGCGTAGCCCCAGGGGAGACCCAGTACTTC

J gene: TRBJ1-1
V gene: TRBV28
clone size: NA
D gene: NA
CDR3 protein: CASIPWDATEAFF
CDR3 DNA: TGTGCCAGCATCCCTTGGGACGCCACTGAAGCTTTCTTT

J gene: TRBJ2-4
V gene: TRBV30
clone size: NA
D gene: TRBD2
CDR3 protein: CAWSRGRAKNIQYF
CDR3 DNA: TGTGCCTGGAGTCGCGGGAGGGCCAAAAACATTCAGTACTTC

J gene: TRBJ2-3
V gene: TRBV18
clone size: NA
D gene: NA
CDR3 protein: CASSPRGGGTDTQYF
CDR3 DNA: TGTGCCAGCTCTCCCCGGGGCGGGGGCACAGATACGCAGTATTTT

J gene: TRBJ1-4
V gene: TRBV4-1
clone size: NA
D gene: NA
CDR3 protein: CASSQDRVGGKKLFF
CDR3 DNA: TGCGCCAGCAGCCAAGACAGGGTCGGAGGGAAAAAACTGTTTTTT

J gene: TRBJ2-7
V gene: TRBV9
clone size: NA
D gene: TRBD1
CDR3 protein: CASSARGGQGFYEQYF
CDR3 DNA: TGTGCCAGCAGCGCGAGAGGGGGACAGGGTTTTTACGAGCAGTACTTC

J gene: TRBJ2-7
V gene: TRBV7-7
clone size: once
D gene: TRBD1
CDR3 protein: CASSSYYRGCEQYF
CDR3 DNA: TGTGCCAGCAGCTCTTATTACAGGGGGTGCGAGCAGTACTTC

J gene: TRBJ1-1
V gene: TRBV6-6
clone size: NA
D gene: NA
CDR3 protein: CASYPQGIMNTEAFF
CDR3 DNA: TGTGCCAGCTACCCCCAGGGGATAATGAACACTGAAGCTTTCTTT

J gene: TRBJ1-5
V gene: TRBV4-3
clone size: NA
D gene: TRBD1
CDR3 protein: CASSQDHFQGAANSNQPQHF
CDR3 DNA: TGCGCCAGCAGCCAAGATCATTTCCAGGGGGCCGCCAATAGCAATCAGCCCCAGCATTTT

J gene: TRBJ2-1
V gene: TRBV5-6
clone size: NA
D gene: NA
CDR3 protein: CASSFRASSYNEQFF
CDR3 DNA: TGTGCCAGCAGTTTCAGGGCCAGCTCCTACAATGAGCAGTTCTTC

J gene: TRBJ1-2
V gene: TRBV10-3
clone size: NA
D gene: NA
CDR3 protein: CAISVGASNYGYTF
CDR3 DNA: TGTGCCATCAGTGTGGGGGCGAGTAACTATGGCTACACCTTC

J gene: TRBJ2-7
V gene: TRBV29-1
clone size: NA
D gene: NA
CDR3 protein: CSVRQSVTYEQYF
CDR3 DNA: TGCAGCGTTCGACAGTCAGTTACCTACGAGCAGTACTTC

J gene: TRBJ2-3
V gene: TRBV14
clone size: NA
D gene: TRBD1
CDR3 protein: CASSRDRGRTDTQYF
CDR3 DNA: TGTGCCAGCAGCAGGGACAGGGGAAGGACAGATACGCAGTATTTT

J gene: TRBJ1-1
V gene: TRBV5-1
clone size: NA
D gene: NA
CDR3 protein: CASSLAAGLNTEAFF
CDR3 DNA: TGCGCCAGCAGCTTGGCGGCGGGATTGAACACTGAAGCTTTCTTT

J gene: TRBJ1-4
V gene: TRBV18
clone size: NA
D gene: NA
CDR3 protein: CASSPLSRHEGNEKLFF
CDR3 DNA: TGTGCCAGCTCACCACTCAGTCGGCATGAGGGTAATGAAAAACTGTTTTTT

J gene: TRBJ1-5
V gene: TRBV28
clone size: NA
D gene: NA
CDR3 protein: CASSLNPQDQPQHF
CDR3 DNA: TGTGCCAGCAGTTTAAACCCCCAGGACCAGCCCCAGCATTTT

J gene: TRBJ2-3
V gene: TRBV19
clone size: NA
D gene: NA
CDR3 protein: CASSIKTPFTDTQYF
CDR3 DNA: TGTGCCAGTAGTATCAAAACCCCTTTCACAGATACGCAGTATTTT

J gene: TRBJ2-1
V gene: TRBV9
clone size: NA
D gene: NA
CDR3 protein: CASSAAAPLFSGNEQFF
CDR3 DNA: TGTGCCAGCAGCGCCGCGGCCCCACTATTCTCGGGAAATGAGCAGTTCTTC

J gene: TRBJ1-5
V gene: TRBV7-2
clone size: once
D gene: NA
CDR3 protein: CASSLMNQPQHF
CDR3 DNA: TGTGCCAGCAGCTTAATGAATCAGCCCCAGCATTTT

J gene: TRBJ1-4
V gene: TRBV7-9
clone size: NA
D gene: NA
CDR3 protein: CASSLVEKLFF
CDR3 DNA: TGTGCCAGCAGCTTAGTAGAAAAACTGTTTTTT

J gene: TRBJ2-3
V gene: TRBV30
clone size: NA
D gene: TRBD1
CDR3 protein: CAWSVLGQGADTQYF
CDR3 DNA: TGTGCCTGGAGTGTATTGGGACAGGGGGCAGATACGCAGTATTTT

J gene: TRBJ2-3
V gene: TRBV7-2
clone size: NA
D gene: NA
CDR3 protein: CASSSVGGVSTDTQYF
CDR3 DNA: TGTGCCAGCAGCTCCGTAGGGGGGGTGAGCACAGATACGCAGTATTTT

J gene: TRBJ2-7
V gene: TRBV2
clone size: NA
D gene: TRBD1
CDR3 protein: CASRRDRESGQYF
CDR3 DNA: TGTGCCAGCAGGCGGGACAGGGAGAGTGGGCAGTACTTC

J gene: TRBJ2-1
V gene: TRBV5-1
clone size: NA
D gene: NA
CDR3 protein: CASSLHRDTAGNEQFF
CDR3 DNA: TGCGCCAGCAGCTTGCACCGGGACACGGCCGGGAATGAGCAGTTCTTC

J gene: TRBJ2-7
V gene: TRBV5-1
clone size: NA
D gene: NA
CDR3 protein: CASSHGTARAYEQYF
CDR3 DNA: TGCGCCAGCAGCCACGGGACGGCTAGAGCTTACGAGCAGTACTTC